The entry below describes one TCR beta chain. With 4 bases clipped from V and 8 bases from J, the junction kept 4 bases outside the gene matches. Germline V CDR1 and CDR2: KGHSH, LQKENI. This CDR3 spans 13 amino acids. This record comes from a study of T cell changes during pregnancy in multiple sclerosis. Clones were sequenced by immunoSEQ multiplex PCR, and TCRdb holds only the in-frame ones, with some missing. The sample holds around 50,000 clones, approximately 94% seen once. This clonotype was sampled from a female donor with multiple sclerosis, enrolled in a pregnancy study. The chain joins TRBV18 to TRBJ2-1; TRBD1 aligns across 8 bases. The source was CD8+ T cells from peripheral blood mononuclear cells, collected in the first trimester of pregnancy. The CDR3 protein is CASSQYRGDEQFF. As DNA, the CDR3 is TGTGCCAGCTCACAGTACAGGGGGGATGAGCAGTTCTTC.